Below, 25 T cell receptor beta chains from the same sample are listed, as sequenced in a study of T cells in Graves' hyperthyroidism and ophthalmopathy. The CDR3 regions of TCR beta were amplified from RNA transcripts. HTBI primers drove first-round RT-PCR of the TCR CDR3. Each CDR3 protein gets one entry after TCRdb re-called the multiplex PCR reads with MiXCR. Of under 250,000 distinct CDR3 sequences in the sample, roughly 22% were seen once. Sample: blood. The receptors shown here come from a woman in her 40s with Graves' ophthalmopathy.

This clonotype appeared once. The chain links TRBV12-3 or TRBV12-4 to TRBJ1-1, with 7 positions matching TRBD1. This CDR3 is built from 14 residues. With V trimmed by 7 bases and J by 1 base, 6 bases remained unmatched. This chain's CDR3 is CASTGTDSNTEAFF. DNA for the CDR3: TGTGCCAGCACCGGGACAGATTCGAACACTGAAGCTTTCTTT.

This clonotype was counted at least ten times. The chain uses TRBV12-3 or TRBV12-4 and TRBJ2-2; D might be TRBD2 (6 bases). V lost 6 bases to trimming and J lost 2 bases, with 13 bases between them. CDR3 size: 15 residues. DNA of the CDR3: TGTGCCAGCAGGGGGGGAGCGGGTAACACCGGGGAGCTGTTTTTT. Amino acid sequence: CASRGGAGNTGELFF.

The chain employs TRBV4-2 and TRBJ2-2; unclear D gene. This CDR3 region has 14 residues. Germline V CDR1 and CDR2: LGHNA, YNFKEQ. V was pared by 3 bases and J by 2 bases, with 7 bases between. Here the CDR3 reads CASSQVQNTGELFF. CDR3 sequence (DNA): TGTGCCAGCAGCCAGGTTCAAAACACCGGGGAGCTGTTTTTT.

The gene calls are TRBV28 and TRBJ2-6; tentatively, D is TRBD1 or TRBD2 (5 bases each). CDR3 length: 16 amino acids. Between the trimmed V and J ends, which lost 2 bases and 0 bases, there was a span of 8 bases. Germline V gene sequence: CDR1 MDHEN, CDR2 SYDVKM. CDR3 amino acids: CASSLGTGSGANVLTF. CDR3 in DNA: TGTGCCAGCAGTTTAGGGACGGGCTCTGGGGCCAACGTCCTGACTTTC.

Only a few counts were recorded for this clonotype. The chain links TRBV7-2 to TRBJ2-2; D gene ambiguous. The CDR3 totals 15 residues. The V gene's germline CDR1 is SGHTA and CDR2 FQGNSA. V was clipped by 0 bases and J by 5 bases, with 10 bases between them. This CDR3 reads CASSLAVTQTGELFF. CDR3 nucleotides: TGTGCCAGCAGCTTAGCGGTAACACAGACCGGGGAGCTGTTTTTT.

At least ten counts were recorded for this clonotype. The chain links TRBV7-8 to TRBJ1-1; no clear D. Germline loops: CDR1 SGHVS, CDR2 FQNEAQ. The V end was cut by 2 bases, the J end by 4 bases, with 11 bases between. The CDR3 runs 14 residues. The CDR3 DNA is TGTGCCAGCAGCTTATTCGCCGGAGTCACTGAAGCTTTCTTT. Protein: CASSLFAGVTEAFF.

This clonotype showed up many times. The chain carries TRBV27 and TRBJ2-7; tentatively, D is TRBD1 or TRBD2 (5 bases each). The CDR3 has 15 amino acids. The V gene's germline CDR1 is MNHEY and CDR2 SMNVEV (reference sequence). V gave up 4 bases and J gave up 4 bases, with 17 bases separating them. The CDR3: CASSSTWDLLYEQYF. The CDR3 DNA sequence: TGTGCCAGCAGTTCGACCTGGGACCTTTTGTACGAGCAGTACTTC.

The table lists this clonotype with many counts. The V gene is TRBV10-3, the J gene TRBJ2-2, with 7 bases fitting TRBD1. The CDR3 runs to 14 residues. The V gene's germline CDR1 is ENHRY and CDR2 SYGVKD. J was trimmed by 5 bases and V by 5 bases; bases with no gene match: 5. The chain's CDR3 is CAISRTGGTGELFF. The CDR3 DNA reads TGTGCCATCAGTCGGACAGGTGGGACCGGGGAGCTGTTTTTT.

This clonotype was counted ten times or more. This chain links TRBV20-1 with TRBJ2-4, with D tentatively TRBD2 (6 bases). CDR3 length equals 15 residues. V shed 8 bases and J shed 3 bases, with 20 bases lying between them. Germline V gene sequence: CDR1 DFQATT, CDR2 SNEGSKA (reference sequence). The CDR3 here is CSPDLGGVGKNIQYF. The CDR3 region has the DNA TGCAGTCCGGACCTCGGGGGTGTGGGCAAAAACATTCAGTACTTC.

In this sample, this clonotype turned up many times. The chain is built from TRBV5-5 and TRBJ1-5; maybe TRBD1 (6 bases). The germline V gene has CDR1 SGHKS and CDR2 YYEKEE (reference sequence). V dropped 4 bases and J dropped 3 bases, with 11 bases sitting between them. The length of the CDR3 is 14 residues. CDR3 residues: CASSQRDNNQPQHF. CDR3 bases: TGTGCCAGCAGCCAGCGGGACAACAATCAGCCCCAGCATTTT.

The CDR3 protein is CASSLPGRDTGELFF. CDR3 DNA: TGTGCCAGCAGCTTACCGGGGCGGGACACCGGGGAGCTGTTTTTT. V usage is TRBV7-9 and J usage is TRBJ2-2; D assignment may be TRBD1 or TRBD2 (5 bases each). Germline assignment: CDR1 SEHNR and CDR2 FQNEAQ (reference sequence). The CDR3 runs to 15 residues. V was trimmed by 2 bases and J by 3 bases, leaving 10 bases between them.

This chain joins TRBV28 and TRBJ2-7; maybe TRBD2 (5 bases). The V gene lost 5 bases and the J gene lost 2 bases, with 13 bases spanning the gap. Germline-derived CDR1 and CDR2 are MDHEN and SYDVKM. The CDR3 runs to 14 residues. The CDR3 sequence is CASSPRANTYEQYF. CDR3 DNA sequence: TGTGCCAGCAGTCCGCGGGCAAACACCTACGAGCAGTACTTC.

This clonotype was seen at least ten times. V and J are TRBV2 and TRBJ2-2; D is ambiguous. This CDR3 contains 15 residues. V lost 3 bases and J 0 bases, leaving 8 bases between the germline ends. In germline, CDR1 is SNHLY, CDR2 FYNNEI. The CDR3 spells CASSEGKANTGELFF. The CDR3 DNA reads as TGTGCCAGCAGTGAGGGGAAAGCGAACACCGGGGAGCTGTTTTTT.

V gene TRBV10-3 combines with J gene TRBJ2-7; D is unresolved. The CDR3 contains 16 residues. The V gene's germline CDR1 is ENHRY and CDR2 SYGVKD. Trimming took 7 bases from V and 5 from J, leaving 24 bases between them. The CDR3, as DNA: TGTGCCATCATCAATGACACGGATCGTCTGGGGAACGAGCAGTACTTC. Protein product: CAIINDTDRLGNEQYF.

At least ten counts were recorded for this clonotype. The CDR3 DNA reads as TGTGCCAGCAGATCCAGGCTACTAGCGGGAGACTACGAGCAGTACTTC. Translating gives CASRSRLLAGDYEQYF. V and J are TRBV19 and TRBJ2-7; 11 bases line up with TRBD2. The CDR3 extends over 16 amino acids. CDR1 and CDR2 from the germline V gene are LNHDA and SQIVND (reference sequence). V trimming: 9 bases; J trimming: 3 bases; junction bases outside the gene matches: 13.

A note on this clonotype: A much larger clone differs from this one at a single base, so this may be a read error. This rearrangement joins TRBV28 to TRBJ2-7, with 8 positions matching TRBD2. CDR1 is MDHEN and CDR2 is SYDVKM in the germline V gene. The CDR3 is 15 amino acids. V dropped 5 bases and J dropped 0; count of bases not matched to a gene: 6. This CDR3 reads CASSNPGGISYEQYF. The CDR3 DNA is TGTGCCAGCAGTAACCCGGGAGGGATCTCCTACGAGCAGTACTTC.

This clonotype came up many times. The chain uses TRBV6-5 and TRBJ2-5; no reliable D call. Per germline, CDR1 MNHEY and CDR2 SVGAGI. With 9 bases removed from V and 5 bases from J, the gap between germline ends came to 19 bases. The CDR3 has 14 amino acids. The CDR3 bases are TGTGCCAGTAGTCCCACTTACCACGGGGAGACCCAGTACTTC. Its translation is CASSPTYHGETQYF.

This clonotype was recorded at least ten times. The gene calls are TRBV29-1 and TRBJ2-7, with TRBD1 matching 9 bases. Germline CDR1 and CDR2: SQVTM and ANQGSEA. The CDR3 is made up of 13 amino acids. V lost 4 bases and J lost 3; bases outside the gene matches: 4. The CDR3 DNA reads as TGCAGCGTTGTAGGGACAGGGTACTACGAGCAGTACTTC. It encodes CSVVGTGYYEQYF.

V usage is TRBV28 and J usage is TRBJ2-7; D not certain. V gave up 4 bases and J gave up 6 bases, with 13 bases separating them. The CDR3 length is 13 residues. The germline V gene has CDR1 MDHEN and CDR2 SYDVKM. The CDR3 sequence: CASSSRAYSEQYF. As DNA, the CDR3 is TGTGCCAGCAGTTCCCGTGCGTATAGCGAGCAGTACTTC.

This clonotype was seen ten or more times. The V call is TRBV12-3 or TRBV12-4, the J call TRBJ2-7; 11 nucleotides agree with TRBD2. Unmatched junction bases numbered 9, after V lost 7 bases and J lost 4 bases. This CDR3 spans 15 amino acids. CDR3 nucleotide sequence: TGTGCCAGCACCATTAGCGGGAGGGCCGGGTACGAGCAGTACTTC. Translated, it gives CASTISGRAGYEQYF.

This clonotype was seen many times. V is TRBV27 and J is TRBJ2-7, with D possibly TRBD1 on 7 matching bases. The germline V gene encodes CDR1 MNHEY and CDR2 SMNVEV (reference sequence). This CDR3 region has 14 residues. V shed 5 bases and J shed 1 base, with 12 bases lying between them. CDR3 sequence: CASSMRDSSYEQYF. DNA for the CDR3: TGTGCCAGCAGTATGCGGGACAGTTCCTACGAGCAGTACTTC.

Many counts were recorded for this clonotype. V and J are TRBV12-3 or TRBV12-4 and TRBJ1-2, with a possible D match to TRBD1 (6 bases). The CDR3 has 13 residues. Trimming shortened V by 6 bases and J by 3 bases, and 11 bases separated the two germline ends. The CDR3 protein is CASSQTGHYGYTF. The CDR3 coding sequence is TGTGCCAGCAGCCAGACAGGACACTATGGCTACACCTTC.

This clonotype was recorded at least ten times. This chain connects TRBV28 to TRBJ2-3; TRBD2 agrees at 13 bases. The germline V gene has CDR1 MDHEN and CDR2 SYDVKM. V lost 6 bases to trimming and J lost 0 bases; unmatched junction nucleotides: 0. This CDR3 comprises 15 residues. The CDR3 reads CASRLAGGSTDTQYF. The CDR3 DNA is TGTGCCAGCAGACTAGCGGGGGGGAGCACAGATACGCAGTATTTT.

This clonotype was found many times. The chain recombines TRBV20-1 with TRBJ2-7; TRBD1 aligns across 11 bases. CDR1 DFQATT and CDR2 SNEGSKA come from the germline V gene (reference sequence). The CDR3 is 15 amino acids. V gave up 6 bases and J gave up 3 bases; unmatched junction bases: 10. As DNA, the CDR3 is TGCAGTGCCGAGGACAGGGGGCGATCCCTCTACGAGCAGTACTTC. This sequence encodes CSAEDRGRSLYEQYF.

This clonotype was seen at least ten times. The chain employs TRBV12-3 or TRBV12-4 and TRBJ2-7; D is ambiguous. The CDR3 totals 13 residues. V was cut by 2 bases and J by 2 bases, with 7 bases left in between. CDR3 loop: CASSLKRTYEQYF. The CDR3 nucleotides read TGTGCCAGCAGTTTAAAACGGACCTACGAGCAGTACTTC.